Presented here are 2 T cell receptor beta chains from one specimen sequenced in a study of T cell responses to AZD1222 COVID-19 vaccine. Assay used: immunoSEQ multiplex PCR; TCRdb lists only in-frame clones, some missing. The table lists 150,000 to 200,000 clones, roughly nine tenths of them singletons. The sample here was peripheral blood, taken 28 days after the second AZD1222 dose. The receptors shown here come from an adult who received the AZD1222 COVID-19 vaccine.

The chain has TRBV29-1 and TRBJ1-3; D unresolved. CDR3 length equals 13 residues. Germline V lookup: CDR1 SQVTM, CDR2 ANQGSEA. V was trimmed by 5 bases and J by 0 bases, leaving 8 bases between them. The CDR3 nucleotides are TGCAGCGTTAGTCCGCTCTCTGGAAACACCATATATTTT. This gives the protein CSVSPLSGNTIYF.

The chain joins TRBV10-3 to TRBJ1-4; a weak D match, TRBD1 (5 bases). V was shortened by 0 bases and J by 7 bases, with 6 bases between the two germline ends. CDR1 and CDR2 (germline): ENHRY, SYGVKD. This CDR3 spans 13 amino acids. The CDR3 region has the DNA TGTGCCATCAGTGAGTCCCAGGGTGAAAAACTGTTTTTT. Translated, it gives CAISESQGEKLFF.